This passage covers 15 T cell receptor beta chains from one sample sequenced in a study of OX40 agonist ivuxolimab in advanced cancers. Assay used: immunoSEQ multiplex PCR; TCRdb lists only in-frame clones, some missing. The sample lists about 33,000 clones; roughly 84% were seen once. Material: CD4+ or CD8+ T cells sorted from blood, obtained in a trial of the OX40 agonist ivuxolimab. Receptors originate from an adult with an advanced solid tumor such as melanoma, head and neck, liver or kidney cancer.

This chain joins TRBV2 and TRBJ1-2, with 11 positions matching TRBD1. This CDR3 is built from 16 residues. Germline CDR1 reads SNHLY; CDR2 reads FYNNEI. V shed 2 bases, J shed 4 bases, and the junction held 6 bases outside the gene matches. CDR3 residues: CASSERGQGDIYGYTF. The CDR3, as DNA: TGTGCCAGCAGTGAAAGGGGACAGGGGGATATCTATGGCTACACCTTC.

The chain uses TRBV4-3 and TRBJ2-1, with 7 positions matching TRBD2. V was pared by 4 bases and J by 4 bases, with 10 bases of the junction left unmatched. Germline V gene lookup returns CDR1 LGHNA and CDR2 YSLEER. This CDR3 spans 16 amino acids. CDR3 coding DNA: TGCGCCAGCAGCCCCGTTCTAGCGGTCAGATACAATGAGCAGTTCTTC. Its translation: CASSPVLAVRYNEQFF.

The CDR3 reads CAWSGTGGWQPQHF. The CDR3 bases are TGTGCCTGGAGTGGTACAGGTGGCTGGCAGCCCCAGCATTTT. The chain is built from TRBV30 and TRBJ1-5, with a possible D match to TRBD1 (5 bases). Trimming left V 1 base short and J 7 bases short, with 14 bases between. The CDR3 spans 14 residues. The V gene's germline CDR1 is GTSNPN and CDR2 SVGIG (reference sequence).

The rearrangement joins TRBV28 to TRBJ2-3, with D perhaps assigned TRBD1 or TRBD2 (5 bases each). Trimming took 5 bases from V and 4 from J, leaving 7 bases between them. The CDR3 has 12 amino acids. Looked up from germline, CDR1 is MDHEN and CDR2 is SYDVKM. CDR3 in amino acids: CASSRGPDTQYF. The CDR3, as DNA: TGTGCCAGCAGTCGGGGCCCAGATACGCAGTATTTT.

The gene calls are TRBV5-1 and TRBJ2-3, with D possibly matching TRBD2 (6 bases). Trimming cost V 4 bases and J 0 bases, with 12 bases left between them. CDR3 length: 15 residues. Germline-derived CDR1 and CDR2 are SGHRS and YFSETQ. The CDR3 nucleotides are TGCGCCAGCAGCACGGTAGCGGTTAGCACAGATACGCAGTATTTT. As protein: CASSTVAVSTDTQYF.

The chain has TRBV2 and TRBJ1-2; weak D call: TRBD1 (6 bases). Germline V gives CDR1 SNHLY, CDR2 FYNNEI. This CDR3 is 13 amino acids long. Trimming left V 6 bases short and J 3 bases short, with 11 bases between. This chain's CDR3 is CASSSGDYYGYTF. The CDR3 DNA follows: TGTGCCAGCAGCTCAGGGGATTACTATGGCTACACCTTC.

The chain combines TRBV9 with TRBJ1-2, with 7 bases lining up with TRBD1. The trim removed 3 bases at V and 2 bases at J, leaving 7 bases unmatched. The CDR3 length is 15 residues. Germline V lookup: CDR1 SGDLS, CDR2 YYNGEE. This CDR3 is CASSASTGTNYGYTF. The CDR3 DNA sequence: TGTGCCAGCAGCGCCTCGACAGGGACAAACTATGGCTACACCTTC.

The V call is TRBV11-3, the J call TRBJ2-5; the D gene could be TRBD1 or TRBD2 (6 bases each). CDR1 and CDR2 from the germline V gene are SGHNT and YENEEA. V lost 6 bases and J lost 5, with 19 bases in between. This CDR3 contains 15 residues. DNA of the CDR3: TGTGCCAGCAGTCCCCGGGGGACACCGGGGGAGACCCAGTACTTC. Translated, it gives CASSPRGTPGETQYF.

This chain connects TRBV21-1 to TRBJ1-2; the D call TRBD1 from the table was never checked on the DNA. TRBV21-1 is described as a pseudogene. CDR3 length: 18 residues. The CDR3 region has the DNA TGTGCCAGCAGCAGTAAATATCGTGCCGGGACACGGAGTTTCGGCTACACCTTC. Amino acid sequence: CASSSKYRAGTRSFGYTF.

The rearrangement joins TRBV21-1 to TRBJ2-7; the table's D call of TRBD1 was not tested on the DNA. TRBV21-1 is a pseudogene segment. This CDR3 has 19 residues. Here the CDR3 reads CASSVSHGTGFDSSYEQYF. CDR3 nucleotide sequence: TGTGCCAGCAGCGTTTCCCATGGGACAGGGTTCGATAGCTCCTACGAGCAGTACTTC.

The chain recombines TRBV30 with TRBJ2-3; tentative D call: TRBD1 (6 bases). The germline V gene encodes CDR1 GTSNPN and CDR2 SVGIG (reference sequence). The V gene lost 1 base and the J gene lost 0 bases, with 14 bases spanning the gap. CDR3 length: 16 residues. The CDR3 protein is CAWSGLQGPSTDTQYF. The CDR3 DNA is TGTGCCTGGAGTGGCCTACAGGGTCCTAGCACAGATACGCAGTATTTT.

This clone was observed once. This chain joins TRBV29-1 and TRBJ2-1, with D perhaps TRBD1 (7 bases). Germline V CDR1 and CDR2: SQVTM, ANQGSEA. The V end lost 3 bases, the J end lost 9 bases, and 21 bases lay between the germline ends. CDR3 length: 15 residues. In DNA form, the CDR3 reads TGCAGCGTTGATTCGGGACAGTCCATCGGGGGTGAGCAGTTCTTC. Amino acid sequence: CSVDSGQSIGGEQFF.

This clone was observed a handful of times. This rearrangement joins TRBV7-2 to TRBJ2-1; D uncertain. The V gene's germline CDR1 is SGHTA and CDR2 FQGNSA. V dropped 1 base and J dropped 0 bases, with 13 bases sitting between them. The CDR3 sequence is 17 residues long. The CDR3 loop is CASSLEGALSSYNEQFF. DNA of the CDR3: TGTGCCAGCAGCTTAGAAGGCGCCCTGAGCTCCTACAATGAGCAGTTCTTC.

The chain carries TRBV11-2 and TRBJ1-1; 7 bases line up with TRBD1. J lost 6 bases, V lost 5 bases, and 3 bases had no gene match. From germline, CDR1 is SGHAT and CDR2 FQNNGV. This CDR3 has 12 residues. The CDR3 reads CASSLGGPEAFF. In DNA form, the CDR3 reads TGTGCCAGCAGCCTAGGGGGCCCTGAAGCTTTCTTT.

V is TRBV13 and J is TRBJ2-7, with D perhaps being TRBD1 or TRBD2 (6 bases each). V was pared by 4 bases and J by 6 bases, with 31 bases between. Germline CDR1 is PRHDT and CDR2 is FYEKMQ (reference sequence). This CDR3 comprises 19 residues. CDR3 loop: CASSSRRDTNSATTFEQYF. The CDR3 coding sequence is TGTGCCAGCAGCTCACGGAGGGACACGAATTCAGCAACTACGTTCGAGCAGTACTTC.